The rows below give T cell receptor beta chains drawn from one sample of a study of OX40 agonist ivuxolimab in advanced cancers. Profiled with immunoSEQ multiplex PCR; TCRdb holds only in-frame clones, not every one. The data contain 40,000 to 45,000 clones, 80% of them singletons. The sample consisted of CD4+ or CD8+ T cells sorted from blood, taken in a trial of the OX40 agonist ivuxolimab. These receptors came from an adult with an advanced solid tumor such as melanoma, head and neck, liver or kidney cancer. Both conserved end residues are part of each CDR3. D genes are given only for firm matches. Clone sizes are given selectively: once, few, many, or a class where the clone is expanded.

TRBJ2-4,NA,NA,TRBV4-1,CASSQTGLVQYF,TGCGCCAGCAGCCAAACAGGTTTAGTTCAGTACTTC
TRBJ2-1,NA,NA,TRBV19,CASSIAGRNEQFF,TGTGCCAGTAGTATCGCGGGGAGGAATGAGCAGTTCTTC
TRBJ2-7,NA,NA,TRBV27,CASSITVGDSYEQYF,TGTGCCAGCAGTATCACAGTGGGAGATTCCTACGAGCAGTACTTC
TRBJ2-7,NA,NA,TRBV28,CASSMGGGEQYF,TGTGCCAGCAGTATGGGAGGGGGCGAGCAGTACTTC
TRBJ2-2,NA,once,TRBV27,CASSFRNTGELFF,TGTGCCAGCAGTTTCCGCAACACCGGGGAGCTGTTTTTT
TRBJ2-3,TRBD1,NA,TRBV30,CAWRWTGSDTQYF,TGTGCCTGGAGATGGACAGGGTCAGATACGCAGTATTTT
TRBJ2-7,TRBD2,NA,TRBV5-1,CASSPSGTYEQYF,TGCGCCAGCAGCCCTAGCGGGACCTACGAGCAGTACTTC
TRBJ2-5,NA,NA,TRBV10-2,CASTRAPGAETQYF,TGCGCCAGCACCAGAGCCCCAGGGGCAGAGACCCAGTACTTC
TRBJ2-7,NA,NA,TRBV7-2,CASRAVKAAWEQYF,TGTGCCAGCAGGGCTGTAAAGGCCGCTTGGGAGCAGTACTTC
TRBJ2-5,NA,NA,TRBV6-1,CASSPGVEQYF,TGTGCCAGCAGTCCGGGGGTGGAGCAGTACTTC